Presented here are 5 T cell receptor beta chains from one specimen sequenced in a study of blood T cell repertoires in COVID-19. Produced via immunoSEQ multiplex PCR; TCRdb's table is partial and in-frame only. The table lists about 170,000 clones, around nine tenths of them singletons. Sequenced: peripheral blood. The receptors were sampled from a man between 60 and 75 years old with COVID-19, enrolled during active disease.

The CDR3 region has the DNA TGTGCCAGCAGTTTTGCCGGGAGCACAGATACGCAGTATTTT. Its translation is CASSFAGSTDTQYF. The chain has TRBV6-2 or TRBV6-3 and TRBJ2-3, with D unclear. The CDR3 runs 14 residues. Germline V gene sequence: CDR1 MNHEY, CDR2 SVGEGT. V shed 4 bases and J shed 0 bases, with 8 bases lying between them.

The sample holds a few counts of this clone. J is TRBJ1-4 and V is TRBV25-1; D uncertain. Germline V lookup: CDR1 MGHDK, CDR2 SYGVNS. This CDR3 spans 11 amino acids. V lost 6 bases to trimming and J lost 12 bases, with 11 bases between them. The CDR3 protein is CASRMYTELFF. In nucleotides, the CDR3 is TGTGCCAGCAGGATGTACACCGAACTGTTTTTT.

The CDR3 spells CASRSPERTYEQYF. DNA for the CDR3: TGTGCCAGCAGATCACCGGAGAGAACCTACGAGCAGTACTTC. The chain employs TRBV25-1 and TRBJ2-7; D not certain. This CDR3 is built from 14 residues. Trimming cost V 6 bases and J 2 bases, with 14 bases left between them. From germline, CDR1 is MGHDK and CDR2 SYGVNS.

To note about this clone: Compared with germline, one end of the junction differs, possibly owing to a read error. The CDR3 nucleotides are TGTGCCAGCTCCCCTTTAGCCCAAGGGACCCAGTACTTC. Translation gives CASSPLAQGTQYF. The gene calls are TRBV18 and TRBJ2-5; D ambiguous. CDR3 length: 13 residues. CDR1 is KGHSH, CDR2 LQKENI, per germline.

The V call is TRBV10-3, the J call TRBJ1-2, with D possibly matching TRBD1 (5 bases). This CDR3 is 14 amino acids long. The germline V gene has CDR1 ENHRY and CDR2 SYGVKD. V was cut by 8 bases and J by 4 bases, with 17 bases left in between. Here the CDR3 DNA reads TGTGCCATCGCGGGGCAGGGTAACAGCTATGGCTACACCTTC. Translating gives CAIAGQGNSYGYTF.